Below are 29 T cell receptor beta chains sequenced from a single sample in a study of OX40 agonist ivuxolimab in advanced cancers. Sequencing was performed with immunoSEQ multiplex PCR; in TCRdb, only in-frame clones are kept and a portion is missing. In the table there are over 50,000 clones, approximately 91% of which are singletons. This sample comprised CD4+ or CD8+ T cells sorted from blood, obtained in a trial of the OX40 agonist ivuxolimab. Receptors originate from an adult with an advanced solid tumor such as melanoma, head and neck, liver or kidney cancer.

A remark on this clone: One end of the junction varies from germline; a read error may be responsible. The chain has TRBV7-7 and TRBJ2-1; D is possibly TRBD1 or TRBD2 (6 bases each). This CDR3 comprises 15 residues. Per germline, CDR1 SSHAT and CDR2 FNYEAQ (reference sequence). The CDR3 reads CASSLAPGALNEQFF. The CDR3 bases are TGTGCTAGCAGCTTAGCGCCGGGGGCACTAAATGAGCAGTTCTTC.

This chain uses TRBV18 with TRBJ2-3; 8 nucleotides align to TRBD2. From germline, CDR1 is KGHSH and CDR2 LQKENI. This CDR3 has 15 residues. Germline trimming cut 4 bases from V and 2 bases from J; bases unmatched to any gene: 5. The CDR3 nucleotides read TGTGCCAGCTCACGAGGCGGGAGGTTCACAGATACGCAGTATTTT. Amino acid sequence: CASSRGGRFTDTQYF.

V is TRBV6-5 and J is TRBJ2-1; TRBD1 or TRBD2 may be the D gene (7 bases each). Germline loops: CDR1 MNHEY, CDR2 SVGAGI. The CDR3 sequence is 14 residues long. With 6 bases removed from V and 7 bases from J, the gap between germline ends came to 16 bases. The CDR3 spells CASSPRQGGNEQFF. CDR3 in DNA: TGTGCCAGCAGCCCTAGACAGGGAGGGAATGAGCAGTTCTTC.

This chain connects TRBV5-6 to TRBJ2-7; unclear D gene. V was pared by 2 bases and J by 3 bases, with 9 bases between. The CDR3 runs 13 residues. The germline V gene has CDR1 SGHDT and CDR2 YYEEEE. The CDR3 DNA reads TGTGCCAGCAGCTTAGGTGCCATCTACGAGCAGTACTTC. Translated: CASSLGAIYEQYF.

This sequence joins TRBV1 and TRBJ2-5; the table calls TRBD2, which could not be checked here. TRBV1 is classified as a pseudogene. The CDR3 consists of 17 residues. CDR3 sequence (DNA): TGCACCAGCAGCCAAGTAAGCCGTGACTATCGCCCGGAGACCCAGTACTTC. Amino acids: CTSSQVSRDYRPETQYF.

This chain uses TRBV29-1 with TRBJ2-3, with 7 positions matching TRBD1. The CDR3 runs 13 residues. After removal of 7 bases from V and 0 bases from J, the junction contained 4 bases not matched to a gene. Germline values: CDR1 SQVTM, CDR2 ANQGSEA. In DNA form, the CDR3 reads TGCAGCGCACGGACAGGCAGCACAGATACGCAGTATTTT. It encodes CSARTGSTDTQYF.

The rearrangement links TRBV28 to TRBJ2-1; 7 bases map to TRBD2. The CDR3 length is 14 residues. V was clipped by 10 bases and J by 5 bases; unmatched bases: 11. CDR1 and CDR2 (germline): MDHEN, SYDVKM. As DNA, the CDR3 is TGTGCCACCTCGAAGGGACTATTAAACAATGAGCAGTTCTTC. Encoded protein: CATSKGLLNNEQFF.

V is TRBV28 and J is TRBJ1-2, with TRBD1 matching over 11 bases. The germline gives CDR1 MDHEN, CDR2 SYDVKM. The CDR3 is made up of 13 amino acids. The ends lost 7 bases at V and 7 bases at J; junction bases unmatched: 5. The chain's CDR3 is CASISGTGGGYTF. The CDR3 nucleotides are TGTGCCAGCATCAGTGGGACAGGGGGTGGCTACACCTTC.

V and J are TRBV7-9 and TRBJ2-3; 8 nucleotides match TRBD1. The CDR3 contains 15 residues. V shed 2 bases and J 4 bases; nucleotides not matched to a gene: 5. Germline CDR1 SEHNR, CDR2 FQNEAQ (reference sequence). DNA for the CDR3: TGTGCCAGCAGCTTACTGTCACAGGGGGCAGATACGCAGTATTTT. Amino acids: CASSLLSQGADTQYF.

This sequence joins TRBV13 and TRBJ2-3; D ambiguous. Deletions cut 5 bases from V and 6 bases from J, with 3 bases between. The length of the CDR3 is 10 residues. Germline V gene data show CDR1 as PRHDT and CDR2 as FYEKMQ (reference sequence). The CDR3 protein is CASSQDTQYF. In nucleotides, the CDR3 is TGTGCCAGCAGCCAGGATACGCAGTATTTT.

V usage is TRBV5-6 and J usage is TRBJ2-7, with D tentatively TRBD1 (5 bases). The CDR3 consists of 15 residues. V was pared by 0 bases and J by 2 bases, with 12 bases between. Looked up from germline, CDR1 is SGHDT and CDR2 is YYEEEE. CDR3 bases: TGTGCCAGCAGCTTGGCAGAGACAGACACCTACGAGCAGTACTTC. Its protein is CASSLAETDTYEQYF.

This chain links TRBV9 with TRBJ2-5; no firm D call. This CDR3 spans 12 amino acids. Germline-derived CDR1 and CDR2 are SGDLS and YYNGEE. V lost 4 bases, J lost 4 bases, and 8 bases lay in between. CDR3 in DNA: TGTGCCAGCAGCCCTAGTGGAGAGACCCAGTACTTC. Its protein is CASSPSGETQYF.

The chain has TRBV20-1 and TRBJ2-1, with D hard to call. Looked up from germline, CDR1 is DFQATT and CDR2 is SNEGSKA (reference sequence). The V gene lost 3 bases and the J gene lost 9 bases, with 9 bases spanning the gap. The CDR3 totals 11 residues. The CDR3 loop reads CSASYGVEQFF. The DNA for the CDR3 is TGCAGTGCTAGCTATGGAGTTGAGCAGTTCTTC.

This clone was detected a few times. The rearrangement links TRBV7-9 to TRBJ2-7; 7 nucleotides line up with TRBD2. The CDR3 is 13 residues long. V was pared by 8 bases and J by 3 bases, with 7 bases of the junction left unmatched. CDR1 and CDR2 from the germline V gene are SEHNR and FQNEAQ (reference sequence). CDR3 nucleotide sequence: TGTGCCAGCGGGGGGGAGGGGCTCTACGAGCAGTACTTC. Translating gives CASGGEGLYEQYF.

CDR3 protein: CATREGSSSYEQYF. CDR3 in DNA: TGTGCCACCAGGGAAGGGTCGAGCTCCTACGAGCAGTACTTC. The V gene is TRBV15, the J gene TRBJ2-7; no clear D gene. Germline assignment: CDR1 LNHNV and CDR2 YYDKDF (reference sequence). The CDR3 has 14 amino acids. V was cut by 6 bases and J by 0 bases, with 12 bases left in between. Full variable domain (remainder filled in from reference TRBV15 and TRBJ2-7): DAMVIQNPRYQVTQFGKPVTLSCSQTLNHNVMYWYQQKSSQAPKLLFHYYDKDFNNEADTPDNFQSRRPNTSFCFLDIRSPGLGDTAMYLCATREGSSSYEQYFGPGTRLTVT.

The chain carries TRBV7-2 and TRBJ2-1, with unresolved D. The CDR3 sequence is 12 residues long. V was pared by 7 bases and J by 9 bases, with 13 bases between. Looked up from germline, CDR1 is SGHTA and CDR2 is FQGNSA. The CDR3 is CASTIPGREQFF. For the CDR3, the DNA is TGTGCCAGCACCATCCCTGGACGTGAGCAGTTCTTC.

V usage is TRBV11-2 and J usage is TRBJ1-3, with a weak D call TRBD1 (5 bases). Trimming left V 2 bases short and J 3 bases short, with 11 bases between. This CDR3 is 15 amino acids long. The germline CDR1 and CDR2 sequences are SGHAT and FQNNGV. DNA of the CDR3: TGTGCCAGCAGCTTAAAACAGGCCTTTGGAAACACCATATATTTT. This encodes CASSLKQAFGNTIYF.

The J gene is TRBJ2-2, the V gene TRBV5-1; 9 nucleotides line up with TRBD1. Per the germline V gene, CDR1 is SGHRS and CDR2 is YFSETQ. V was clipped by 4 bases and J by 4 bases; unmatched bases: 5. The CDR3 is 15 amino acids. This CDR3 is CASSPGTGSTGELFF. The DNA for the CDR3 is TGCGCCAGCAGCCCCGGGACAGGGAGCACCGGGGAGCTGTTTTTT.

This chain joins TRBV13 and TRBJ2-3; D ambiguous. Germline values: CDR1 PRHDT, CDR2 FYEKMQ (reference sequence). There are 13 residues in the CDR3. V lost 7 bases and J lost 0, with 8 bases in between. The CDR3 sequence is CASTQSSTDTQYF. In DNA, the CDR3 is TGTGCCAGCACCCAGTCGAGCACAGATACGCAGTATTTT.

The CDR3 DNA follows: TGTGCCAGCAGCCGGGCCCGAGCCCAAGAGACCCAGTACTTC. Translated, it gives CASSRARAQETQYF. The rearrangement links TRBV27 to TRBJ2-5; D is unresolved. Trimming took 6 bases from V and 1 from J, leaving 12 bases between them. The CDR3 covers 14 residues. Germline CDR1 MNHEY, CDR2 SMNVEV (reference sequence).

This sequence joins TRBV6-6 and TRBJ2-7; D is tentatively TRBD1 or TRBD2 (5 bases each). Germline-derived CDR1 and CDR2 are MNHNY and SVGAGI (reference sequence). The CDR3 consists of 14 residues. Trimming pared 2 bases from V and 7 bases from J, leaving 15 bases between. The DNA for the CDR3 is TGTGCCAGCAGTTACGATGGGACGGTCGGTGAGCAGTACTTC. Residues: CASSYDGTVGEQYF.

This sequence joins TRBV19 and TRBJ2-2; D may be TRBD1 (5 bases). Germline V gene data show CDR1 as LNHDA and CDR2 as SQIVND (reference sequence). V lost 4 bases, J lost 5 bases, and 17 bases lay in between. The CDR3 contains 16 residues. CDR3 nucleotide sequence: TGTGCCAGTAGTACGTGGGGCCAGGGTCGAACCGGGGAGCTGTTTTTT. This codes for CASSTWGQGRTGELFF. The whole variable domain, filled in from reference TRBV19 and TRBJ2-2, reads DGGITQSPKYLFRKEGQNVTLSCEQNLNHDAMYWYRQDPGQGLRLIYYSQIVNDFQKGDIAEGYSVSREKKESFPLTVTSAQKNPTAFYLCASSTWGQGRTGELFFGEGSRLTVL.

The chain joins TRBV5-1 to TRBJ2-7; D is unresolved. V lost 0 bases, J lost 3 bases, and 10 bases lay in between. The CDR3 spans 14 residues. CDR1 SGHRS and CDR2 YFSETQ come from the germline V gene. CDR3 sequence: CASSLVEQNYEQYF. In DNA, the CDR3 is TGCGCCAGCAGCTTGGTGGAGCAGAACTACGAGCAGTACTTC.

The chain uses TRBV6-5 and TRBJ2-2; maybe TRBD1 (5 bases). This CDR3 contains 13 residues. V lost 2 bases to trimming and J lost 7 bases, with 8 bases between them. The V gene's germline CDR1 is MNHEY and CDR2 SVGAGI. Here the CDR3 reads CASSYKGIGELFF. Here the CDR3 DNA reads TGTGCCAGCAGTTACAAGGGGATCGGGGAGCTGTTTTTT.

The chain couples TRBV27 to TRBJ2-5; weak D call: TRBD2 (7 bases). CDR1 is MNHEY, CDR2 SMNVEV, per germline (reference sequence). V was trimmed by 3 bases and J by 7 bases, leaving 24 bases between them. This CDR3 is built from 17 residues. The CDR3 DNA follows: TGTGCCAGCAGTTTGAGGGGGGGAGAACAGGCGTTAGCGACCCAGTACTTC. Translation gives CASSLRGGEQALATQYF.

The rearrangement uses TRBV30 and TRBJ1-1, with D hard to call. V was clipped by 4 bases and J by 0 bases, with 3 bases between them. This CDR3 comprises 11 residues. Germline V gene data show CDR1 as GTSNPN and CDR2 as SVGIG (reference sequence). In nucleotides, the CDR3 is TGTGCCTGGACCCTGAACACTGAAGCTTTCTTT. Its protein is CAWTLNTEAFF. The whole variable domain, remainder taken from reference TRBV30 and TRBJ1-1, is SQTIHQWPATLVQPVGSPLSLECTVEGTSNPNLYWYRQAAGRGLQLLFYSVGIGQISSEVPQNLSASRPQDRQFILSSKKLLLSDSGFYLCAWTLNTEAFFGQGTRLTVV.

The chain has TRBV7-3 and TRBJ2-5, with TRBD2 matching 9 bases. CDR1 SGHTA and CDR2 FQGTGA come from the germline V gene. This CDR3 is built from 15 residues. With 1 base clipped from V and 2 bases from J, the junction kept 2 bases outside the gene matches. The CDR3 bases are TGTGCCAGCAGCTTAATAGCGGGAGCACAAGAGACCCAGTACTTC. Translated: CASSLIAGAQETQYF.

The chain is built from TRBV29-1 and TRBJ2-4, with D possibly TRBD2 on 6 matching bases. CDR1 and CDR2 (germline): SQVTM, ANQGSEA. V gave up 3 bases and J gave up 11 bases, with 14 bases separating them. This CDR3 has 12 amino acids. The CDR3, as DNA: TGCAGCGTTGAGGAGGAGGAGGGAGTTCAGTACTTC. Its translation: CSVEEEEGVQYF.

CDR3 DNA: TGTGCCAGCAGTACTAGCGGTACCTACAATGAGCAGTTCTTC. Its protein is CASSTSGTYNEQFF. The chain couples TRBV27 to TRBJ2-1; TRBD2 matches 8 bases. Germline assignment: CDR1 MNHEY and CDR2 SMNVEV (reference sequence). This CDR3 is built from 14 residues. V trimming: 5 bases; J trimming: 2 bases; junction bases outside the gene matches: 2.